This record covers a single TCR beta chain. Its specificity is not known. This entry comes from a study of T cell repertoires in cytomegalovirus infection. Using its own MiXCR run on the reads, TCRdb lists one record per CDR3 protein. The data show under 200,000 distinct CDR3 sequences, about 20% seen once. The ends were cut back, 4 bases at V and 2 bases at J, with 18 bases in the middle. This CDR3 is 18 amino acids long. The sequencing here drew on CD8+ T cells from cultured PBMCs, taken from culture after CMV antigen stimulation. The rearrangement uses TRBV12-3 or TRBV12-4 and TRBJ2-6; D is tentatively TRBD1 or TRBD2 (5 bases each). The sequence came from a human donor in good health (CMV status not recorded). Some clones in this sample may be carry-over from other donors' samples. CDR3 nucleotide sequence: TGTGCCAGCAGTTCGGGAACATCGACAGTCCCTGGGGCCAACGTCCTGACTTTC. Amino acid sequence: CASSSGTSTVPGANVLTF.